The present TCR beta chain was sequenced within a study of T cells in Graves' hyperthyroidism and ophthalmopathy. The wider study: Peripheral blood draws took place at initial diagnosis, ahead of any treatment.

Study-wide results and caveats: Blood samples included most of the expanded thyroid clonotypes exceeding 0.001. With a median lead of approximately six months before onset, the model predicted ophthalmopathy.

The CDR3 is made up of 16 amino acids. V was trimmed by 5 bases and J by 0 bases, leaving 14 bases between them. About this clonotype itself: Its antigen remains unidentified.

Researchers took RNA transcripts and amplified the TCR beta CDR3 regions from them. A first-round RT-PCR of the TCR CDR3 used the HTBI primer set. TCRdb passed the multiplex PCR reads through MiXCR, listing each CDR3 protein once. The table lists about 640,000 distinct CDR3 sequences, approximately 15% of them singletons, with around an eighth in the top ten. The TCR was taken from a woman in her forties or fifties with Graves' ophthalmopathy. Sequenced sample: blood. The rearrangement uses TRBV12-3 or TRBV12-4 and TRBJ1-3; D gene uncertain. CDR3 nucleotide sequence: TGTGCCAGCAGTCCCCTGAAGGAACCCTCTGGAAACACCATATATTTT. This translates into CASSPLKEPSGNTIYF.